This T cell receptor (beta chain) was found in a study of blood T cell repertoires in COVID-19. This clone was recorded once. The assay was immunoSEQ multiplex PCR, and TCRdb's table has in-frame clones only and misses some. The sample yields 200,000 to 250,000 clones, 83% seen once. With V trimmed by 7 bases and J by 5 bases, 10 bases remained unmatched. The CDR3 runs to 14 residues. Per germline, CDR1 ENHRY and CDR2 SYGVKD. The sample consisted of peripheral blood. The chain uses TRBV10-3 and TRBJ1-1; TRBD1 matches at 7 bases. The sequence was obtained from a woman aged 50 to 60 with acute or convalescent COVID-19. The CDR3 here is CAINPTGRETEAFF. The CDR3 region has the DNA TGTGCCATCAACCCGACAGGGCGAGAGACTGAAGCTTTCTTT.